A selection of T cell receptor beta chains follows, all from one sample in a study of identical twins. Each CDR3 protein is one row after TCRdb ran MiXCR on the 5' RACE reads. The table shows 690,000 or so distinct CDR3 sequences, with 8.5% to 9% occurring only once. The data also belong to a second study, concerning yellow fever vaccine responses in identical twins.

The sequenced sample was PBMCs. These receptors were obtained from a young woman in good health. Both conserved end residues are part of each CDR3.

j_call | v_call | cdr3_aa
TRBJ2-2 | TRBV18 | CASSPQTESGELFF
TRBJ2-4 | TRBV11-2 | CASSSWGDIQYF
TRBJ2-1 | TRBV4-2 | CASSQDLGLVGNINEQFF
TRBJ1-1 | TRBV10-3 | CAISESRDGNTEAFF
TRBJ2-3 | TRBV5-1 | CASSSLGGVDRGTDTQYF
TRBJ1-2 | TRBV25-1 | CASRGQGARGYTF
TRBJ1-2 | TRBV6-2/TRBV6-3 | CASSWDRHGYTF
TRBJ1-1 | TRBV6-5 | CASSFLSTGTGVVTEAFF
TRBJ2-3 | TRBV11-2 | CASSLHGGSSSTDTQYF
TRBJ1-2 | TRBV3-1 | CASSHPGREDGYTF
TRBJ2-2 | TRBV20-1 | CSARGGPVTGELFF
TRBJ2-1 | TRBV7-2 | CASSSGLFGGQYNEQFF
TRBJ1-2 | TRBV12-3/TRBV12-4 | CASSSRQTANYGYTF
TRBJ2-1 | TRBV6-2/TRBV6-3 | CASSYTQPSYNEQFF
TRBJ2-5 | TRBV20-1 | CSATKGETQYF
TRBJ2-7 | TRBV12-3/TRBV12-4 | CASSLWDREDEQYF
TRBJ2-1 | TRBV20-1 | CSARGGVDYEQFF
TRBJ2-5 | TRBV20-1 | CSASRLAGVWETQYF
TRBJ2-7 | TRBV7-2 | CASSLVWDYTYEQYF
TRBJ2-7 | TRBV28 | CASTRTGTGRTYEQYF
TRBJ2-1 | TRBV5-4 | CASSLGPQREDEQFF
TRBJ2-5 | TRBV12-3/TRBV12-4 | CASRPTRDSDQETQYF
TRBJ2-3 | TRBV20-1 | CSASWDRYSTDTQYF
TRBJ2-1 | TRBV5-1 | CASSSWTSGVNEQFF
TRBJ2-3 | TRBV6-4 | CASSGTSGADTQYF
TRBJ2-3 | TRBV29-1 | CSVETGGDTQYF
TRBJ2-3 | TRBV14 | CASRSATDTQYF
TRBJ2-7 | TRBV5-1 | CASSNRQGRSYEQYF
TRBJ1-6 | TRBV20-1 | CSARPGDSYNSPLHF
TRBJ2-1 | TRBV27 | CASSSSGTGHNEQFF
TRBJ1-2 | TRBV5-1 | CASSLVGFGYTF
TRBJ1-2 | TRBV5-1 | CASSLGPRQGDNYGYTF
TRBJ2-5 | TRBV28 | CASSFPRPETQYF
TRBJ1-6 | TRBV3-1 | CASSQDSLFNSPLHF
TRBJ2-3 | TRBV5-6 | CASSSRTGGDTQYF
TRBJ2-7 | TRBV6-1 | CAIGGLSGNEQYF
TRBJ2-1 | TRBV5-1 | CASSFTGINEQFF
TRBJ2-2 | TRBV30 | CAWGDTGELFF
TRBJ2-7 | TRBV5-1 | CASSLGPGTAYEQYF
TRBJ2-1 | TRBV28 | CASRDLGQGISNEQFF
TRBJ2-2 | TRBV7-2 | CASSLVLTGELFF
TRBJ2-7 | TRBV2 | CASSDPPARDYPYEQYF
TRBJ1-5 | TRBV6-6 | CASNQANQPQHF
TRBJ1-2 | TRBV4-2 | CASSQGMEGYTF
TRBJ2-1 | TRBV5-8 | CASSLAIVSYNEQFF